This TCR beta chain originates from a study of a mutant IDH1 vaccine in newly diagnosed glioma (dated by TCRdb to 2020 to 2022). Describing the broader study: Of the 25 to 35 treated patients, 62.5% were male and roughly 40% were female, and a mean age of approximately 40 years was recorded. Before enrollment, patients had received standard therapy of radiotherapy alone, temozolomide alone, or radiochemotherapy with temozolomide; most received the combination. Peripheral blood was collected at six visits: V03 (baseline), V05, V07, V10, V12 and V13. For exploratory analyses, around 23 treated patients had longitudinal TCRB deep sequencing done wherever samples were available.

CDR1 and CDR2 were assigned from the germline V gene as MGHRA and YSYEKL. Trimming takes 4 bases off V and 0 bases off J; junction bases not matched to a gene: 10. The CDR3 runs 19 residues from the cysteine to the phenylalanine. Just CDR3 DNA is preserved here, 57 bases in frame from base 1. The library was prepared using the immunoSEQ multiplex PCR assay. The hsTCRB Kit was used according to the manufacturer's protocol to amplify rearranged TCR beta chain sequences. An Illumina MiSeq was used to sequence the TCRB libraries. The original pipeline was this. Demultiplexing, trimming and gene mapping were performed with the kit vendor's proprietary platform. The source is immuneACCESS, and TCRdb retained only in-frame sequences with V and J called. Part of the clones is not carried over; for the studies checked, unresolved V genes explain less than half of this, and the remainder is unexplained. V, J and clone size are those of that table, while D and trimming were read from the DNA. This sample gives 45,000 to 55,000 clones in total; 86% of them show up just once. Over 2% of the sample is taken by the ten largest.

The label giving this sample's time point can be read as: baseline, week 1 (first vaccination visit). The treatment or condition label on this specimen signifies: pre-vaccination baseline after standard-of-care therapy. Donors had newly diagnosed WHO grade 3 or 4 IDH1-mutant astrocytomas with loss of nuclear ATRX. The samples were drawn from NOA16, a multicentre, single-arm, open-label phase I trial in Germany that tested a mutant IDH1 peptide vaccine in humans for the first time. Visit V03 blood draws served as the baseline sample for immunogenicity testing. The DNeasy Blood and Tissue Kit was used to extract genomic DNA from EDTA blood for TCRB sequencing. Broader findings and caveats from the paper: Changes in the top peripheral T cell clonotypes picked up by TCRB sequencing did not appear to be linked to pseudoprogression. The authors stated that sample limitations prevented analyses of patient blood samples from being reproduced. Across multiple MHC alleles, vaccine-induced immune responses were seen in more than 90% of patients. Availability determined which PBMC samples were chosen for TCRB deep sequencing.

Of note for this clone: What this receptor recognizes is not known. Base qualities are not recorded, but no much larger clone differs from it by a single base.

This sequence uses TRBV4-1 and TRBJ2-5; a stretch of 14 junction bases matches TRBD2. The sequence came from a middle-aged man with glioma. This specimen was PBMCs, taken from a glioma patient treated with radiotherapy, temozolomide or both. CDR3 loop: CASSPRTSGRKGDQETQYF. In nucleotide form, the sequence is TGCGCCAGCAGCCCCAGGACTAGCGGGAGGAAGGGGGACCAAGAGACCCAGTACTTC.